This T cell receptor (beta chain) emerged from a study of PD-1 blockade in mismatch repair-deficient tumors. Whole-study context: Patients had approximately 11 mismatch repair-deficient cancer types and were previously treated and progressing. Notes on the study in general: Tumor-resident clones, often absent from pretreatment blood, expanded after pembrolizumab and then contracted.

TCRdb's table, derived via immunoSEQ multiplex PCR, lists solely in-frame clones and lacks some. Of 11,000 to 15,000 clones listed, more than 65% are singletons. Germline loops: CDR1 SGHTA, CDR2 FQGTGA. This CDR3 contains 14 residues. Germline trimming cut 6 bases from V and 8 bases from J; bases unmatched to any gene: 5. In regard to this clone: What it binds is not known.

All patients were mismatch repair deficient, assessed by either PCR or immunohistochemistry. TCRs were sequenced from a few patients responding to pembrolizumab. The receptor's source is an adult with mismatch repair-deficient cancer. J is TRBJ2-2 and V is TRBV7-3, with 11 bases that match TRBD2. The sample in question was PBMCs, obtained approximately 14 weeks after starting pembrolizumab. Here the CDR3 reads CASRTSGRGGELFF. DNA for the CDR3: TGTGCCAGCAGAACTAGCGGGAGAGGGGGGGAGCTGTTTTTT.